The 10 T cell receptor delta chains given below trace back to one sample, sequenced in a study of Vδ1+ human thymocytes. Study-level points and caveats: Thymic TRG and TRD repertoires appeared highly polyclonal, with Gaussian CDR3 length distributions.

Their antigens remain unidentified. RNA was extracted from the cells and then reverse transcribed. The CDR3 regions were amplified by multiplex PCR from V-gene primers to a constant-region primer. TCRdb re-identified clones in the multiplex PCR reads via CATT. The sample yields about 55,000 delta-chain clones, 15% to 20% seen once. Material: Vdelta1+ gamma-delta thymocytes from the thymus. Subset meaning: FACS-sorted CD3+ TCRalphabeta- TCRVdelta1+ TCRVdelta2- thymocytes. The receptor source for this set is a boy younger than two who had congenital heart surgery.

Comment on this clone: Since a much larger clone is just one base distant, this may be a read error. The same CDR3 is also encoded by other DNA sequences in this sample. The chain links TRDV2 to TRDJ1; 10 positions match TRDD3. The CDR3 totals 14 residues. Germline V lookup: CDR1 GEAIGNYY, CDR2 EKD. V lost 5 bases to trimming and J lost 5 bases; unmatched junction nucleotides: 7. CDR3: CACAMGDTGDKLIF. The CDR3 DNA is TGTGCCTGTGCCATGGGGGATACTGGTGATAAACTCATCTTT.

This sequence joins TRDV1 and TRDJ1, with 9 bases that match TRDD3. The CDR3 totals 23 residues. Germline V CDR1 and CDR2: TSWWSYY, QGS. Trimming at V came to 4 bases and at J to 0 bases, leaving 27 bases not matched to a gene. The CDR3 DNA reads TGTGCTCTTGGGGCGAACAAGAGCTACGACTGGGGGAAAAGGGGACTTTACACCGATAAACTCATCTTT. This translates into CALGANKSYDWGKRGLYTDKLIF.

V is TRDV1 and J is TRDJ1, with 8 bases matching TRDD3. The CDR3 loop spans 22 amino acids. Germline CDR1 reads TSWWSYY; CDR2 reads QGS. V shed 1 base and J 0 bases; nucleotides not matched to a gene: 22. CDR3 in amino acids: CALGEPLFIWGIPGLHTDKLIF. The CDR3 DNA follows: TGTGCTCTTGGGGAACCTCTGTTCATATGGGGGATTCCCGGTTTACACACCGATAAACTCATCTTT.

This clone was detected a few times. The chain uses TRDV1 and TRDJ1; 10 bases fit TRDD3. Germline V gene data show CDR1 as TSWWSYY and CDR2 as QGS. The CDR3 contains 17 residues. Trimming cost V 3 bases and J 2 bases; bases outside gene matches: 9. CDR3 protein: CALGETPLLGDTDKLIF. The CDR3 DNA follows: TGTGCTCTTGGGGAGACCCCGCTACTGGGGGATACCGATAAACTCATCTTT.

The V call is TRDV1, the J call TRDJ1; the match to TRDD3 covers 9 bases. V shed 1 base and J 0 bases; nucleotides not matched to a gene: 18. The CDR3 loop spans 21 amino acids. The germline gives CDR1 TSWWSYY, CDR2 QGS. Written as DNA, the CDR3 is TGTGCTCTTGGGGAACCGGCCTTCCTCCAAGTGGGGGATAGGGACACCGATAAACTCATCTTT. Translation gives CALGEPAFLQVGDRDTDKLIF.

This clone turned up a few times. The gene calls are TRDV1 and TRDJ1; 9 bases fit TRDD2. The CDR3 runs 20 residues. V lost 0 bases, J lost 5 bases, and 19 bases stayed unmatched. Germline V gives CDR1 TSWWSYY, CDR2 QGS. The CDR3 DNA follows: TGTGCTCTTGGGGAACTATCCCTTCCTACTAAGGGGATAGGAGGTGATAAACTCATCTTT. Residues: CALGELSLPTKGIGGDKLIF.

V is TRDV1 and J is TRDJ1, with 10 bases that match TRDD3. This CDR3 is built from 20 residues. The junction had 15 bases not matched to a gene; V was cut back by 0 bases and J by 2 bases. Germline V lookup: CDR1 TSWWSYY, CDR2 QGS. CDR3 bases: TGTGCTCTTGGGGAACTCCTGGTAGCTATGGGGGATACTAAGACCGATAAACTCATCTTT. It codes for CALGELLVAMGDTKTDKLIF.

V and J are TRDV1 and TRDJ1; 9 bases agree with TRDD3. V was pared by 5 bases and J by 0 bases, with 16 bases of the junction left unmatched. The CDR3 is 19 amino acids. Germline CDR1 TSWWSYY, CDR2 QGS. CDR3 sequence reads: CALGSSPYWGTEYTDKLIF. The CDR3 coding sequence is TGTGCTCTTGGGTCCTCCCCGTACTGGGGGACTGAGTACACCGATAAACTCATCTTT.

V gene TRDV1 combines with J gene TRDJ1; tentatively, D is TRDD2 (6 bases). Per the germline V gene, CDR1 is TSWWSYY and CDR2 is QGS. There are 14 residues in the CDR3. Deletions cut 0 bases from V and 7 bases from J, with 12 bases between. The CDR3 sequence is CALGELKNFLKLIF. The CDR3 nucleotides read TGTGCTCTTGGGGAACTGAAGAACTTCCTTAAACTCATCTTT.

The chain carries TRDV1 and TRDJ1; D not certain. Trimming removed 4 bases at V and 0 bases at J, with 12 bases between. CDR3 length: 15 residues. Germline CDR1 and CDR2: TSWWSYY and QGS. The CDR3 here is CALGAHLRYTDKLIF. The CDR3 DNA reads as TGTGCTCTTGGGGCCCACTTAAGGTACACCGATAAACTCATCTTT.